This T cell receptor beta chain was sequenced for a study of cytomegalovirus exposure and HLA in healthy donors. Regarding the study as a whole: A later analysis linked around 15,000 TCR beta sequences to HLA alleles at 0.05 false discovery rate. Later analysis suggested links between common viral pathogens and several top significant clusters. Judged likely to be a sequencing artifact was a cluster of highly shared sequence variants.

13 Jbeta primers and 60 Vbeta primers were used for the PCR. Produced via immunoSEQ multiplex PCR; TCRdb's table is partial and in-frame only. The profile covers fewer than 250,000 clones, with over 70% appearing a single time and approximately 1.5% taken by the ten largest. Note on this clone: Its specificity is not known.

CDR3 size: 14 residues. V dropped 5 bases and J dropped 4; count of bases not matched to a gene: 7. Germline V lookup: CDR1 LNHDA, CDR2 SQIVND (reference sequence). The donors comprised healthy bone marrow donors. The clonotype comes from a woman in her late teens or twenties in good health and CMV-seronegative. The V call is TRBV19, the J call TRBJ1-2, with TRBD1 matching 7 bases. Material: PBMCs. The CDR3: CASSDRQGSYGYTF. In DNA, the CDR3 is TGTGCCAGTAGTGACCGACAGGGAAGCTATGGCTACACCTTC. Complete variable domain (other parts from reference TRBV19 and TRBJ1-2): DGGITQSPKYLFRKEGQNVTLSCEQNLNHDAMYWYRQDPGQGLRLIYYSQIVNDFQKGDIAEGYSVSREKKESFPLTVTSAQKNPTAFYLCASSDRQGSYGYTFGSGTRLTVV.